This record covers a single T cell receptor beta chain. What antigen it recognizes has not been identified. The input lacks base qualities; no much larger clone sits a single base away. From the cysteine through the phenylalanine, the CDR3 covers 17 amino acids. Just CDR3 DNA is preserved here, 51 bases in frame from base 1. CDR1 and CDR2 are drawn from the germline V gene: SNHLY, FYNNEI. The germline V end is reduced by 6 bases and the J end by 3 bases; junction bases left unmatched: 12. The sample belongs to a study of T cells in Graves' hyperthyroidism and ophthalmopathy (dated by TCRdb to the late 2010s). At the level of the whole study: Peripheral blood was sampled at the time of initial diagnosis, prior to any treatment. A discovery cohort of approximately 100 patients, 43 with Graves' ophthalmopathy and approximately 60 with stable Graves' hyperthyroidism, was used to find distinguishing TCR V-J signatures. Prospective prediction of ophthalmopathy was tested in an independent validation cohort of approximately 18 hyperthyroidism patients and some 17 patients who later progressed to ophthalmopathy. The roughly 100 discovery patients were randomly split 7:3 into training and test sets. Thyroid tissue and blood T-cell repertoires from six Graves' hyperthyroidism patients were also compared in the study. After blood sampling, hyperthyroidism patients were treated with methimazole at a starting dose of 30 mg daily, and ophthalmopathy patients were treated with high-dose intravenous methylprednisolone. The paper describes TCR Vbeta CDR3 sequencing of 120 to 150 peripheral blood samples, made up of roughly 45 ophthalmopathy patients, around 78 hyperthyroidism patients and 17 progressor patients. Paper-wide results and their limitations: A model built on a 13 V-J signature distinguished ophthalmopathy from stable hyperthyroidism, reaching 87.88% sensitivity and around 82% specificity in cross-validation and 80%/75% in testing. In validation, progression to ophthalmopathy was predicted by the model with approximately 67% sensitivity and 72.22% specificity, a median of around 5.9 months before onset. No statistical method was used to set the sample size in advance, and investigators knew the group allocation. Blood samples also contained most of the expanded thyroid clonotypes (frequency above 0.001), which suggests that blood repertoires may reflect thyroid immune responses.

Amplification of TCR beta CDR3 regions was carried out from RNA transcripts. A first-round RT-PCR of the TCR CDR3 used the HTBI primer set with the Qiagen OneStep RT-PCR kit. Libraries were constructed in a second round of multiplex PCR, after which size selection and purification were carried out. Libraries were sequenced paired-end with 100 bp reads on an Illumina HiSeq2000. As for how the authors treated the data: Raw data were processed with SOAPnuke, discarding reads with adapters, uncalled bases, mean Phred below 15, or no exact constant-primer or identifier match. High-quality paired reads were merged with COPE v1.2.5, and unique nucleotide sequences were defined as clonotypes. Clonotypes were aligned to IMGT TRBV, TRBD and TRBJ reference segments using MiTCR v1.1. The analysis was restricted to V-J combinations with a frequency above 0.0001, which together covered just over 98% of the repertoires. The TCS score was defined as the ratio of F50 (clonal expansion) to E x V (chaos), calculated using BLOSUM62-based TCRdist between CDR3 peptides within each V-J. Welch's t-statistics and random forest reduced around 550 V-J features to some 14, which were used in a naive Bayes classifier (R e1071). Through fastp at Q25 and MiXCR, TCRdb rebuilt clones from the public reads, retaining in-frame beta chains. Identical CDR3 protein sequences are pooled into one entry, listed with their most common genes and DNA. These V and J calls rely on TCRdb rather than the paper's analysis. The sample data list 400,000 to 600,000 distinct CDR3 sequences, and about 16% of these were observed just once. 25% to 30% of the sample is held by the ten biggest clonotypes.

In the ophthalmopathy patients, disease was moderately to severely active, with a Clinical Activity Score of 3 or more, a NOSPECS grade of 4 or more, and a duration of less than 3 months. Exclusion was applied to patients with uncontrolled infections, other autoimmune diseases, pregnancy or lactation. Diagnoses relied on clinical symptoms, serum thyroxine and TRAb, thyroid ultrasound and orbital computed tomography. Ficoll-Paque density gradient centrifugation was used to isolate PBMCs from around 10 ml of fresh peripheral blood. Total RNA was extracted using Trizol reagent, and RNA quality was assessed on an Agilent 2100 Bioanalyzer.

The rearrangement joined TRBV2 to TRBJ1-5, with 9 junctional bases fitting TRBD1. Material for sequencing was blood. The sequence came from a woman in her 30s with Graves' ophthalmopathy. The CDR3 here reads CASSVNRDRATNQPQHF. The nucleotides are TGTGCCAGCAGCGTAAACCGGGACAGGGCTACCAATCAGCCCCAGCATTTT.